A selection of T cell receptor beta chains follows, all from one sample in a study of OX40 agonist ivuxolimab in advanced cancers. Generated by immunoSEQ multiplex PCR, the TCRdb table keeps only in-frame clones and is missing some. The sample records around 94,000 clones, around nine tenths being singletons. The input for sequencing was CD4+ or CD8+ T cells sorted from blood, taken in a trial of the OX40 agonist ivuxolimab. The receptor set was obtained from an adult with an advanced solid tumor such as melanoma, head and neck, liver or kidney cancer. CDR3s include the opening cysteine and the closing phenylalanine or tryptophan. The D gene is left open where the match is weak. Not all rows give a size; the values are once, few, many and, for expanded clones, a class.

v_call,cdr3_length,clone_size,d_call,j_call,cdr3_nt,cdr3_aa
TRBV11-3,19,NA,TRBD1,TRBJ2-7,TGTGCCAGCAGCTCGACAATCTCCGGGACAGGGAATGTGTCCTACGAGCAGTACTTC,CASSSTISGTGNVSYEQYF
TRBV12-5,15,NA,TRBD1,TRBJ2-2,TGTGCTAGTGGTTTGGGGACAGGGTCCACCGGGGAGCTGTTTTTT,CASGLGTGSTGELFF
TRBV5-1,17,NA,NA,TRBJ1-5,TGCGCCAGCAGCTTGTTCCCCATAGAGTGGGGCAATCAGCCCCAGCATTTT,CASSLFPIEWGNQPQHF
TRBV5-1,16,NA,NA,TRBJ2-3,TGCGCCAGCAGCCTTGCCGACAGCCCTAGCACAGATACGCAGTATTTT,CASSLADSPSTDTQYF
TRBV11-2,14,NA,NA,TRBJ1-1,TGTGCCAGCAGCTCAGGGAGGGGTAGCACTGAAGCTTTCTTT,CASSSGRGSTEAFF
TRBV18,12,once,NA,TRBJ2-3,TGTGCCAGCTCACCAAGCACAGATACGCAGTATTTT,CASSPSTDTQYF
TRBV9,14,NA,NA,TRBJ1-5,TGTGCCAGCAGCGTCGACTCTGGCAATCAGCCCCAGCATTTT,CASSVDSGNQPQHF
TRBV6-1,14,NA,TRBD1,TRBJ1-4,TGTGCCAGCATCACAGGGGGGACGGGTGAAAAACTGTTTTTT,CASITGGTGEKLFF
TRBV18,15,NA,NA,TRBJ1-2,TGTGCCAGCTCACTAGGCTTCGGGGACGACTATGGCTACACCTTC,CASSLGFGDDYGYTF
TRBV5-4,18,NA,TRBD2,TRBJ2-3,TGTGCCAGCAGCCAGGGCAGCGGGGCCCCCCGAGGGTACGATACGCAGTATTTT,CASSQGSGAPRGYDTQYF
TRBV19,20,NA,TRBD1,TRBJ1-4,TGTGCCAGTAGTCCTAGACCGGGACAGGGGTCCTTTCCAACTAATGAAAAACTGTTTTTT,CASSPRPGQGSFPTNEKLFF
TRBV4-3,15,NA,NA,TRBJ1-2,TGCGCCAGCAGCCAAGAGGTGGGGGTCGGCTATGGCTACACCTTC,CASSQEVGVGYGYTF
TRBV15,14,NA,NA,TRBJ1-5,TGTGCCACCAGCAGAGACAGGGGCGGGCAGCCCCAGCATTTT,CATSRDRGGQPQHF
TRBV2,13,NA,NA,TRBJ2-5,TGTGTCACGGGTCGGGGCTCAATCGAGACCCAGTACTTC,CVTGRGSIETQYF
TRBV6-4,13,NA,NA,TRBJ1-1,TGTGCCAGCAGTGACCAGTCGGGTACTGAAGCTTTCTTT,CASSDQSGTEAFF
TRBV21-1,12,NA,NA,TRBJ2-3,TGTGCCATGCGGGCTGGGACAGATACGCAGTATTTT,CAMRAGTDTQYF
TRBV2,12,NA,TRBD2,TRBJ2-1,TGTGCCAGCATAGGACTAGCGGGCGCTCGGTTCTTC,CASIGLAGARFF
TRBV5-1,15,once,NA,TRBJ1-3,TGCGCCAGCAGCTTGGGATCGGACTTTGGAAACACCATATATTTT,CASSLGSDFGNTIYF
TRBV12-5,13,once,NA,TRBJ2-7,TGTGCTTGTCAACAGTACCTCTCCTACGAGCAGTACTTC,CACQQYLSYEQYF
TRBV5-4,16,NA,TRBD1,TRBJ2-3,TGTGCCAGCAGCTTAGACAGGGGGCCGGACACAGATACGCAGTATTTT,CASSLDRGPDTDTQYF
TRBV6-6,14,NA,NA,TRBJ2-3,TGTGCCAGCAGTTACTCTGGGGGGACAGATACGCAGTATTTT,CASSYSGGTDTQYF
TRBV9,15,NA,TRBD1,TRBJ1-4,TGTGCCAGCAGCGCCGGGACAGGGTTTAATGAAAAACTGTTTTTT,CASSAGTGFNEKLFF
TRBV28,13,NA,NA,TRBJ2-7,TGTGCCAGCAGCCCGATAGAGGGTTACGAGCAGTACTTC,CASSPIEGYEQYF
TRBV5-1,13,NA,NA,TRBJ1-2,TGCGCCAGCAGCTTGGGGGGGAACTATGGCTACACCTTC,CASSLGGNYGYTF
TRBV19,17,NA,TRBD1,TRBJ1-2,TGTGCCAGTACCACAGCCGCCTCGGGACAGGTCGTCTATGGCTACACCTTC,CASTTAASGQVVYGYTF
TRBV5-4,12,once,NA,TRBJ2-7,TGTGCCAGCAGCTTGGCCCTCGACGAGCAGTACTTC,CASSLALDEQYF
TRBV5-4,14,NA,NA,TRBJ2-1,TGTGCCAGCAGCGTAGGGGGTTTTGGTAATGAGCAGTTCTTC,CASSVGGFGNEQFF
TRBV6-5,14,NA,NA,TRBJ2-1,TGTGCCAGCAGTTACTCAGGGATCTGGAATGAGCAGTTCTTC,CASSYSGIWNEQFF
TRBV5-1,13,NA,NA,TRBJ1-2,TGCGCCAGCAGCTTCCAGGGACCCTATGGCTACACCTTC,CASSFQGPYGYTF
TRBV5-4,15,NA,NA,TRBJ2-7,TGTGCCAGCAGCTTGGGGTCAGGGTATCGCTACGAGCAGTACTTC,CASSLGSGYRYEQYF
TRBV7-9,16,NA,TRBD2,TRBJ2-1,TGTGCCAGCAGCTTCTGGACTAGCGGGGTTTACAATGAGCAGTTCTTC,CASSFWTSGVYNEQFF
TRBV7-3,16,NA,TRBD2,TRBJ2-1,TGTGCCAGCAGCTCCTCCGGCGGGGGGACCTACAATGAGCAGTTCTTC,CASSSSGGGTYNEQFF
TRBV28,12,NA,NA,TRBJ1-5,TGTGCCAGCAGTCCCCCTAATCAGCCCCAGCATTTT,CASSPPNQPQHF
TRBV6-1,18,NA,NA,TRBJ1-2,TGTGCCAGCAGTGAAAGTGTTGGGAAGGGGTTAGCTAACTATGGCTACACCTTC,CASSESVGKGLANYGYTF
TRBV5-6,16,once,TRBD2,TRBJ2-3,TGTGCCAGCAGCACAGGACTAGCGCGGAGCACAGATACGCAGTATTTT,CASSTGLARSTDTQYF
TRBV7-8,14,NA,NA,TRBJ2-1,TGTGCCAGCAGCTCGGGATCGGGCCACAATGAGCAGTTCTTC,CASSSGSGHNEQFF
TRBV27,13,NA,NA,TRBJ1-4,TGTGCCAGCAGTCGACAGAGGGGGGAAAAACTGTTTTTT,CASSRQRGEKLFF
TRBV19,16,NA,TRBD1,TRBJ2-6,TGTGCCAGTAGCGACAGGGGGGGGTCTGGGGCCAACGTCCTGACTTTC,CASSDRGGSGANVLTF
TRBV29-1,13,NA,TRBD2,TRBJ2-7,TGCAGCGTTGAGCGTCTAGCGGCCGGGGAGCAGTACTTC,CSVERLAAGEQYF
TRBV11-2,15,NA,TRBD1,TRBJ1-2,TGTGCCAGCAGCTTATTACCGGGACAGGTCTATGGCTACACCTTC,CASSLLPGQVYGYTF
TRBV4-3,15,NA,NA,TRBJ2-2,TGCGCCAGCAGCCAAGATGTCATGAACACCGGGGAGCTGTTTTTT,CASSQDVMNTGELFF
TRBV18,16,NA,NA,TRBJ1-4,TGTGCCAGCTCACCGCTCAGGGGCTCAACTAATGAAAAACTGTTTTTT,CASSPLRGSTNEKLFF
TRBV4-2,16,few,NA,TRBJ1-1,TGTGCCAGCAGCCAAGGGCTAAGGGCCCCTGACACTGAAGCTTTCTTT,CASSQGLRAPDTEAFF
TRBV28,12,NA,NA,TRBJ2-1,TGTGCCAGCAGTTTATCGAGGAATGAGCAGTTCTTC,CASSLSRNEQFF
TRBV7-2,14,NA,NA,TRBJ1-6,TGTGCCAGCAGCTTAGGGGGCGAGGTCTCACCCCTCCACTTT,CASSLGGEVSPLHF
TRBV11-2,12,few,NA,TRBJ1-1,TGTGCCAGCAGCTTCAGGAACGCTGAAGCTTTCTTT,CASSFRNAEAFF
TRBV7-2,13,few,NA,TRBJ1-6,TGTGCCAGCAGCTCCAGAGGAAATTCACCCCTCCACTTT,CASSSRGNSPLHF
TRBV5-4,15,few,NA,TRBJ2-7,TGTGCCAGCAGCTTGAGAGGGGGCGGGAGTTACGAGCAGTACTTC,CASSLRGGGSYEQYF